Below, one TCR beta chain is given with its context. The antigen is undetermined. One end of the junction does not line up with germline, which may come from a read error. The data are from a study of tumor and adjacent non-tumor tissue in lung cancer. TCRbeta libraries were built with three rounds of nested PCR, modified from ARM-PCR. MiXCR, applied by TCRdb to the multiplex PCR reads, yields one record per CDR3 protein. The sample consists of roughly 150,000 distinct CDR3 sequences, around two thirds of them appearing once. The template was RNA from unsorted bulk tissue. Newly diagnosed lung cancer patients had thoracic surgery in China, August–late 2014, without prior chemotherapy. The CDR3 spans 13 residues. The germline gives CDR1 MNHEY, CDR2 SVGAGI. Whole-study findings and limits: Tumor repertoires had a smaller top 100 clone share than normal lung. TCR diversity was significantly greater in tumor than normal lung tissue.

V gene TRBV6-5 combines with J gene TRBJ2-1; the D gene is possibly TRBD2 (6 bases). Sequenced: lung tumor tissue. This receptor was taken from a man in his sixties with small cell lung cancer. In DNA, the CDR3 is TGCGCCAGCAGACCCGGTGGGGGGAGTGAGCAGTTCTTC. Its protein is CASRPGGGSEQFF.